This TCR beta chain derives from a study of blood T cell repertoires in COVID-19. Study-level information: Italy, Spain and the United States were the sources of the convalescent and acute COVID-19 samples. Sample material is recorded as cDNA or gDNA derived from T cells, B-cell-depleted T cells, or PBMCs.

This clone was recorded once. As processed by the authors: Researchers report that nucleated cell counts were estimated from reference gene primer amplification. Data came from immunoSEQ multiplex PCR; TCRdb stores just in-frame clones and leaves some out. D and trimming were read from the DNA, whereas the V and J calls and clone size are those reported in that table. The sample shows some 300,000 clones, more than 75% of them seen only once. V shed 4 bases, J shed 5 bases, and the junction held 3 bases outside the gene matches. The CDR3 covers 13 residues. Germline V gene sequence: CDR1 SGHRS, CDR2 YFSETQ.

Specimen: peripheral blood. The chain recombines TRBV5-1 with TRBJ2-1, with 7 nucleotides matching TRBD1. The TCR was taken from a man between 65 and 85 years old with acute or convalescent COVID-19. As DNA, the CDR3 is TGCGCCAGCAGCCAGGGACAGAACAATGAGCAGTTCTTC. Amino acid sequence: CASSQGQNNEQFF.